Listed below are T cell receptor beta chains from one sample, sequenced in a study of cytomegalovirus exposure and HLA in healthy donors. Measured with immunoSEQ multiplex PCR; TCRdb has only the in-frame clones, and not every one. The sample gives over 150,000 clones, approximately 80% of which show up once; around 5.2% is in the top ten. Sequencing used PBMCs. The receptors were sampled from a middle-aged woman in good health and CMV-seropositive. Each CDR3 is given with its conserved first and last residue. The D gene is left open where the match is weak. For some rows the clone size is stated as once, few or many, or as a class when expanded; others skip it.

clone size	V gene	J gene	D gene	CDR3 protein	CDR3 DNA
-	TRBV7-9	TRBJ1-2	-	CASSQLQGMGYTF	TGTGCCAGCAGCCAGCTGCAGGGGATGGGCTACACCTTC
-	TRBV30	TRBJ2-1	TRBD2	CAAGGLAANEQFF	TGTGCCGCTGGGGGACTAGCCGCGAATGAGCAGTTCTTC
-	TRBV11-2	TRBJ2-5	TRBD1	CASSVGQGGRETQYF	TGTGCCAGCAGCGTCGGACAGGGTGGACGGGAGACCCAGTACTTC
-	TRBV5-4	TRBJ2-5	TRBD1	CASSSPGQGKETQYF	TGTGCCAGCAGCTCTCCGGGACAGGGCAAGGAGACCCAGTACTTC
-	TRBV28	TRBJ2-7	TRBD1	CASSLSGTATRYEQYF	TGTGCCAGCAGTTTATCGGGGACAGCCACTCGCTACGAGCAGTACTTC
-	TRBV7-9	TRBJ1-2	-	CASSLGVSNYGYTF	TGTGCCAGCAGCTTAGGAGTTTCTAACTATGGCTACACCTTC
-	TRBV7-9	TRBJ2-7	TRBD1	CASSLGTGYEQYF	TGTGCCAGCAGCTTGGGGACAGGCTACGAGCAGTACTTC
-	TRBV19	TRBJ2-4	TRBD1	CASSPGTALAKNIQYF	TGTGCCAGTAGTCCCGGGACAGCCCTAGCCAAAAACATTCAGTACTTC
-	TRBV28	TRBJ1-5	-	CASSLPTGQGNQPQHF	TGTGCCAGCAGTTTACCGACAGGTCAGGGGAATCAGCCCCAGCATTTT
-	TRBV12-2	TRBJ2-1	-	CASRLTRRYNEQFF	TGTGCAAGTCGCTTGACTCGGAGATACAATGAGCAGTTCTTC
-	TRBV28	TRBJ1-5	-	CASSSKIRRGSNQPQHF	TGTGCCAGCAGTTCCAAAATACGCAGGGGAAGCAATCAGCCCCAGCATTTT
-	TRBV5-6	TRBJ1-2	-	CASSLMGAVGYTF	TGTGCCAGCAGCTTGATGGGGGCCGTTGGCTACACCTTC
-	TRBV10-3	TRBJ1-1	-	CATSSGTEAFF	TGTGCCACCTCATCCGGCACTGAAGCTTTCTTT
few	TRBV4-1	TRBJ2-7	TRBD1	CASSPGQGPSYEQYF	TGCGCCAGCAGCCCCGGACAGGGCCCATCCTACGAGCAGTACTTC
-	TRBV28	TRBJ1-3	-	CASSFGVLAGNTIYF	TGTGCCAGCAGTTTCGGGGTCCTCGCAGGAAACACCATATATTTT
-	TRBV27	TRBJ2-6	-	CASSALGANVLTF	TGTGCCAGCAGTGCACTTGGGGCCAACGTCCTGACTTTC
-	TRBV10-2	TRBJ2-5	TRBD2	CASSKTSGSRETQYF	TGCGCCAGCAGTAAGACTAGCGGGAGCCGAGAGACCCAGTACTTC
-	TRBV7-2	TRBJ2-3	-	CASSLLPDTQYF	TGTGCCAGCAGCCTCCTCCCAGATACGCAGTATTTT
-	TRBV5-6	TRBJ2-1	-	CASSLVWANNEQFF	TGTGCCAGCAGCTTGGTCTGGGCTAACAATGAGCAGTTCTTC
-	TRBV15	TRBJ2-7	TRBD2	CATSRGSGTSSISYEQYF	TGTGCCACCAGCAGAGGGAGCGGGACTAGCAGTATATCCTACGAGCAGTACTTC
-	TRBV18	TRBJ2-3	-	CASSPPSITDTQYF	TGTGCCAGCTCACCCCCTAGCATCACAGATACGCAGTATTTT
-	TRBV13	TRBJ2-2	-	CASSLGITGTGELFF	TGTGCCAGCAGCTTAGGAATTACAGGCACCGGGGAGCTGTTTTTT
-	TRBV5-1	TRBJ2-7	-	CASTFQGSYEQYF	TGCGCCAGCACCTTCCAGGGCTCCTACGAGCAGTACTTC
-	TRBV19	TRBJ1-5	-	CASSIWQGIENQPQHF	TGTGCCAGTAGTATTTGGCAGGGAATAGAGAATCAGCCCCAGCATTTT
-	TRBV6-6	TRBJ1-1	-	CASSYLGQNTEAFF	TGTGCCAGCAGTTACCTTGGCCAGAACACTGAAGCTTTCTTT
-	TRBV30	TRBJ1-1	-	CAWNAGRRNTEAFF	TGTGCCTGGAATGCAGGGCGAAGGAATACTGAAGCTTTCTTT
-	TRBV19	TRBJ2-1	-	CASEVGGGRNEQFF	TGTGCCTCCGAAGTGGGGGGGGGCCGGAATGAGCAGTTCTTC
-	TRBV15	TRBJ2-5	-	CATSRVAGTQETQYF	TGTGCCACCAGCAGGGTGGCGGGGACTCAAGAGACCCAGTACTTC
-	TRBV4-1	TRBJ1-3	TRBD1	CASSQDLNRGPGNTIYF	TGCGCCAGCAGCCAAGATCTGAACAGGGGGCCGGGAAACACCATATATTTT